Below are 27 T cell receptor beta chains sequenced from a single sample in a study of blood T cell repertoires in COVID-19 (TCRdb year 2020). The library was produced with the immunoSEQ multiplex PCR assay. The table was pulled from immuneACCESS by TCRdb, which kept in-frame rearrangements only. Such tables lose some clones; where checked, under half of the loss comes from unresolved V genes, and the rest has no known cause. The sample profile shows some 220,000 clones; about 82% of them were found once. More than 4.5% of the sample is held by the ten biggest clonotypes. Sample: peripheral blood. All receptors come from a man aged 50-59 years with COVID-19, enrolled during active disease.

For the CDR3, the DNA is TGTGCCAGCAGTGACAGCCAAAACACTGAAGCTTTCTTT. It is translated as CASSDSQNTEAFF. The chain combines TRBV6-4 with TRBJ1-1; no clear D. This CDR3 has 13 amino acids. Germline CDR1 MRHNA, CDR2 SNTAGT. Deletions cut 2 bases from V and 2 bases from J, with 6 bases between.

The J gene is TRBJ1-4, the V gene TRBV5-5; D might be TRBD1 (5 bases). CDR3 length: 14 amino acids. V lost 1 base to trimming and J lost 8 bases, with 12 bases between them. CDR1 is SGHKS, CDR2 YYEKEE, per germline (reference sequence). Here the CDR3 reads CASSLQAGGEKLFF. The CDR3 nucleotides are TGTGCCAGCAGCTTGCAGGCCGGGGGGGAAAAACTGTTTTTT.

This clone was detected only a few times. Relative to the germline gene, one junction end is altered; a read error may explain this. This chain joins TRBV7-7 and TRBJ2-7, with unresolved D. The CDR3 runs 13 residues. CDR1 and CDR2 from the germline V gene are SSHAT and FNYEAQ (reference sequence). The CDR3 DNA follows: TGTGCTAGCAGCGCATACCCAGGTCACGAGCAGTACTTC. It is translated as CASSAYPGHEQYF.

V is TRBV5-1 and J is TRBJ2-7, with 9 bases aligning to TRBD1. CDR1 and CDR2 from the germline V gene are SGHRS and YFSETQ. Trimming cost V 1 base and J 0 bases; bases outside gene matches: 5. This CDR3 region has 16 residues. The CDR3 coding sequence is TGCGCCAGCAGCTTGACGGCGGGACAGGGCTCCTACGAGCAGTACTTC. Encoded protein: CASSLTAGQGSYEQYF.

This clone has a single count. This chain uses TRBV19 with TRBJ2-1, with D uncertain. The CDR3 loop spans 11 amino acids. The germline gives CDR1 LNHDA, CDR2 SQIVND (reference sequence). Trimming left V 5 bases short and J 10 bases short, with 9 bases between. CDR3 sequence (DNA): TGTGCCAGTAGTGCCCAGGTAGAGCAGTTCTTC. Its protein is CASSAQVEQFF.

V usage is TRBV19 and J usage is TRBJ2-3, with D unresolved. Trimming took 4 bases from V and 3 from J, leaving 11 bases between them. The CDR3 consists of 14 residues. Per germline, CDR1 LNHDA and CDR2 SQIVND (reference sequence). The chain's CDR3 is CASSKDYNTDTQYF. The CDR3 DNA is TGTGCCAGTAGTAAAGATTACAATACAGATACGCAGTATTTT. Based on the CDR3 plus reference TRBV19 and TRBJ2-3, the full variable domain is DGGITQSPKYLFRKEGQNVTLSCEQNLNHDAMYWYRQDPGQGLRLIYYSQIVNDFQKGDIAEGYSVSREKKESFPLTVTSAQKNPTAFYLCASSKDYNTDTQYFGPGTRLTVL.

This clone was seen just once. This CDR3 is CASSLRPRANSYNEQFF. CDR3 DNA: TGTGCCAGCAGCTTACGCCCCAGGGCTAATTCCTACAATGAGCAGTTCTTC. V usage is TRBV7-2 and J usage is TRBJ2-1, with D perhaps TRBD1 (5 bases). The V end lost 2 bases, the J end lost 1 base, and 15 bases lay between the germline ends. This CDR3 spans 17 amino acids. The germline V gene encodes CDR1 SGHTA and CDR2 FQGNSA.

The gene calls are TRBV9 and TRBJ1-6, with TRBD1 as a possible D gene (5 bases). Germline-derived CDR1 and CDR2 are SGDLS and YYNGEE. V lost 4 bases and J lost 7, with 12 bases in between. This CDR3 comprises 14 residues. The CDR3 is CASSPSGVNSPLHF. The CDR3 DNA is TGTGCCAGCAGCCCGTCGGGGGTCAATTCACCCCTCCACTTT.

CDR3 sequence: CASSVAKGDTEAFF. CDR3 nucleotide sequence: TGTGCCAGCAGCGTAGCTAAGGGGGACACTGAAGCTTTCTTT. The genes are TRBV9 and TRBJ1-1; a possible D gene is TRBD1 (6 bases). Germline CDR1 and CDR2: SGDLS and YYNGEE. V was shortened by 0 bases and J by 3 bases, with 9 bases between the two germline ends. The CDR3 covers 14 residues.

CDR3 in DNA: TGTGCCAGCAGCTTGGAGGCCAGGCCAGGTACGCAGTATTTT. Translated: CASSLEARPGTQYF. The chain carries TRBV5-6 and TRBJ2-3; D gene ambiguous. Germline V lookup: CDR1 SGHDT, CDR2 YYEEEE. Between the trimmed V and J ends, which lost 0 bases and 8 bases, there was a span of 13 bases. The CDR3 covers 14 residues.

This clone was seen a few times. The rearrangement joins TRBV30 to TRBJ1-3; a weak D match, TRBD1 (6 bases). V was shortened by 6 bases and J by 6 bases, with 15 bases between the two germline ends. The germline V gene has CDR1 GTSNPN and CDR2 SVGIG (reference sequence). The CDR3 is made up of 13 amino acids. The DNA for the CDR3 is TGTGCCTGCCTCCGACGGACAGCAAACACCATATATTTT. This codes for CACLRRTANTIYF.

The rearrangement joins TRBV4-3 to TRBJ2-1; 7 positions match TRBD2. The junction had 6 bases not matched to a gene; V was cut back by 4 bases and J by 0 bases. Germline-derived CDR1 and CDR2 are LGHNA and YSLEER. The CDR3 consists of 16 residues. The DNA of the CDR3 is TGCGCCAGCAGCCCCCGAGGCGGGGGCTCCTACAATGAGCAGTTCTTC. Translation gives CASSPRGGGSYNEQFF.

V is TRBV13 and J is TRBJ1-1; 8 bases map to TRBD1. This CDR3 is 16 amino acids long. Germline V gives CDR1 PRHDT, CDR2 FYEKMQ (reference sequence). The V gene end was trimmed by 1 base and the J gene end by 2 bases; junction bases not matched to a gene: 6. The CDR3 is CASSLARTGTNTEAFF. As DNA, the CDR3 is TGTGCCAGCAGCTTAGCCCGGACAGGGACCAACACTGAAGCTTTCTTT.

In nucleotides, the CDR3 is TGCGCCAGCAGCCGTGCAGTCAACATGGGCTACACCTTC. Amino acid sequence: CASSRAVNMGYTF. The chain employs TRBV4-1 and TRBJ1-2; D gene ambiguous. Between the trimmed V and J ends, which lost 4 bases and 8 bases, there was a span of 14 bases. CDR3 length equals 13 residues. Looked up from germline, CDR1 is MGHRA and CDR2 is YSYEKL.

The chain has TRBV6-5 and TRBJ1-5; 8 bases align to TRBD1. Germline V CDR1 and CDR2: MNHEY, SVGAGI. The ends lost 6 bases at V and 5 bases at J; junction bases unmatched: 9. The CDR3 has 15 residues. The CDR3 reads CASRRSGTGDQPQHF. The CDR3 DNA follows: TGTGCCAGCAGAAGATCGGGGACAGGCGATCAGCCCCAGCATTTT.

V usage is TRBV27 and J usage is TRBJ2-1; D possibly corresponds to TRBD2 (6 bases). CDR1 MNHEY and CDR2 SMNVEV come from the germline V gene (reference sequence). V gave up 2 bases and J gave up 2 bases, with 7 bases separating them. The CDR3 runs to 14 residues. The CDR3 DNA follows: TGTGCCAGCAGTTTAGCGGGGCCCTACAATGAGCAGTTCTTC. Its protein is CASSLAGPYNEQFF.

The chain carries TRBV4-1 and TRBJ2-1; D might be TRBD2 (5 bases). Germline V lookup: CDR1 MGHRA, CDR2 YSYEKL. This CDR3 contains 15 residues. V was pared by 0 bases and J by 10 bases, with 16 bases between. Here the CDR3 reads CASSQDWREGWEQFF. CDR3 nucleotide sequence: TGCGCCAGCAGCCAAGATTGGCGCGAGGGATGGGAGCAGTTCTTC.

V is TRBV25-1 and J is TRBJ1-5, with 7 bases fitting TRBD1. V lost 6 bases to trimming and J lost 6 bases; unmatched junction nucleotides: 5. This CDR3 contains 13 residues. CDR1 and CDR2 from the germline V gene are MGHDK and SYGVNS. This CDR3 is CASRGQGGQPQHF. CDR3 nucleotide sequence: TGTGCCAGCAGGGGGCAGGGGGGTCAGCCCCAGCATTTT.

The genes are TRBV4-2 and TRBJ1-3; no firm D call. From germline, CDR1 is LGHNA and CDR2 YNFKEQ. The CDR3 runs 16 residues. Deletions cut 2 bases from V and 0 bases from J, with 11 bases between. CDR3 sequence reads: CASSQLERGSGNTIYF. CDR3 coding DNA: TGTGCCAGCAGCCAACTTGAAAGAGGCTCTGGAAACACCATATATTTT.

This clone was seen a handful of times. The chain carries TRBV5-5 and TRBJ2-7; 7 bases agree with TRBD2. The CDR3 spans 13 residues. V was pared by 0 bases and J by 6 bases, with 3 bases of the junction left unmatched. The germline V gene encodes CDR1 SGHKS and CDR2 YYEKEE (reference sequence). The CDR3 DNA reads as TGTGCCAGCAGCTTGGCCCCGGGGGGCGAGCAGTACTTC. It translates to CASSLAPGGEQYF.

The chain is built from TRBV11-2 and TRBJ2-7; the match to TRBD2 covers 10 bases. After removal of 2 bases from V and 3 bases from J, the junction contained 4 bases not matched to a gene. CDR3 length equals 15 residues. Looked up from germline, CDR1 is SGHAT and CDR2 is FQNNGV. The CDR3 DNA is TGTGCCAGCAGCTTATCAACTAGCGGGATCTACGAGCAGTACTTC. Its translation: CASSLSTSGIYEQYF.

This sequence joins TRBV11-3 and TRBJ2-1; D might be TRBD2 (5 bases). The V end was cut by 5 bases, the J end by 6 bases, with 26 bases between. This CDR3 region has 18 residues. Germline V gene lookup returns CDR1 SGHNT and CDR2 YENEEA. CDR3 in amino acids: CASSPRNPGAPGINEQFF. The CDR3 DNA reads TGTGCCAGCAGCCCCCGAAATCCAGGCGCCCCGGGGATCAATGAGCAGTTCTTC.

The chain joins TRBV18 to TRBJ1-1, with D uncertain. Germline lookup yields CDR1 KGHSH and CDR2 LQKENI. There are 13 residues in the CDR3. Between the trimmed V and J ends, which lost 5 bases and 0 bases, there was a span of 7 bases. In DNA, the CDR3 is TGTGCCAGCTCATCAGACATGAACACTGAAGCTTTCTTT. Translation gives CASSSDMNTEAFF.

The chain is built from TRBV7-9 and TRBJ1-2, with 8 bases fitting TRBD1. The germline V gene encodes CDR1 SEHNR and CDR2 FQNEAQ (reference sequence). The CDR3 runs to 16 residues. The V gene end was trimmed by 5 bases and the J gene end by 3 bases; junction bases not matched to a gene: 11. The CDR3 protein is CASSTGTGTDHYGYTF. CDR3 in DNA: TGTGCCAGCAGCACCGGGACAGGTACTGATCACTATGGCTACACCTTC. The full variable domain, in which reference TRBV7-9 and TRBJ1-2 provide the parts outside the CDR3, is DTGVSQNPRHKITKRGQNVTFRCDPISEHNRLYWYRQTLGQGPEFLTYFQNEAQLEKSRLLSDRFSAERPKGSFSTLEIQRTEQGDSAMYLCASSTGTGTDHYGYTFGSGTRLTVV.

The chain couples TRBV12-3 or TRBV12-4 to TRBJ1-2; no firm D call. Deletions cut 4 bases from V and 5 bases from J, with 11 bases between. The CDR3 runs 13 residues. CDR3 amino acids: CASSSLSGYGYTF. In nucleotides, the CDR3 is TGTGCCAGCAGTTCTCTTTCGGGATATGGCTACACCTTC.

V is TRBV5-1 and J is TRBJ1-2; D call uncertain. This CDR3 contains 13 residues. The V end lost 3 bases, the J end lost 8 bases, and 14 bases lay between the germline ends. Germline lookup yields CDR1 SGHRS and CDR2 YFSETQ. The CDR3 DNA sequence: TGCGCCAGCAGCTCGGGAGCCGTAGGGGGCTACACCTTC. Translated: CASSSGAVGGYTF.

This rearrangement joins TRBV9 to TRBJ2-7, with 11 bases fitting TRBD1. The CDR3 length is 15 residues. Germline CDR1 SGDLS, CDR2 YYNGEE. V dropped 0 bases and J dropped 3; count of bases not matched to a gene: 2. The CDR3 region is CASSVGGTGGYEQYF. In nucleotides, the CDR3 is TGTGCCAGCAGCGTAGGGGGGACAGGGGGCTACGAGCAGTACTTC.